The sequence of this TCR beta chain was determined in a study of shared T cell receptors in the human thymus. Between the trimmed V and J ends, which lost 5 bases and 0 bases, there was a span of 9 bases. This CDR3 has 13 amino acids. Germline V gene sequence: CDR1 SGHDT, CDR2 YYEEEE. Method: immunoSEQ multiplex PCR; TCRdb's copy keeps in-frame clones and lacks some. The top ten hold approximately 0.02% of the sample, which has some 400,000 clones, around 93% seen once. Sequencing was carried out using thymocytes. This TCR came from a human donor. The gene calls are TRBV5-6 and TRBJ2-7; D remains ambiguous. CDR3: CASRPQSSYEQYF. In nucleotides, the CDR3 is TGTGCCAGCAGACCTCAGTCCTCCTACGAGCAGTACTTC.